These T cell receptor beta chains were read from a single sample in a study of blood T cell repertoires in COVID-19. Libraries were prepared by immunoSEQ multiplex PCR; TCRdb keeps only in-frame clonotypes and omits some of them. In the table there are about half a million clones, approximately 85% of which are singletons. Sequencing was carried out using peripheral blood. These receptors originate from a human donor in a cohort sampled during active COVID-19. CDR3s include the opening cysteine and the closing phenylalanine or tryptophan. D genes are given only for firm matches. Some rows mark clone size as missing; the rest say once, few, many or name a class of expanded clone.

J,V,D,size,DNA,CDR3
TRBJ2-2,TRBV2,NA,NA,TGTGCCAGCAGTGAGGGGCGAAGGACCGGGGAGCTGTTTTTT,CASSEGRRTGELFF
TRBJ1-6,TRBV5-4,TRBD1,NA,TGTGCCAGCAGCCTCTACAGGGGGCTTGGTAATTCACCCCTCCACTTT,CASSLYRGLGNSPLHF
TRBJ2-1,TRBV3-1/TRBV3-2,NA,NA,TGTGCCAGCAGCCGGCATAAGGGGGCTAGCGGGCGCAATGAGCAGTTCTTC,CASSRHKGASGRNEQFF
TRBJ2-3,TRBV7-9,NA,NA,TGTGCCAGCAGCTTCCTATCGGGAGCGCCCGCAGATACGCAGTATTTT,CASSFLSGAPADTQYF
TRBJ1-6,TRBV18,TRBD1,NA,TGTGCCAGCTCGCCTCGGGGGGACAGGGGTTCACCCCTCCACTTT,CASSPRGDRGSPLHF
TRBJ1-2,TRBV9,TRBD1,NA,TGTGCCAGCAGCCCGCGACGGACAGGGCCCCTTAATGGCTACACCTTC,CASSPRRTGPLNGYTF
TRBJ2-2,TRBV4-2,NA,few,TGTGCCAGCAGCCATATCGGTAGCGACCACACCGGGGAGCTGTTTTTT,CASSHIGSDHTGELFF
TRBJ2-2,TRBV18,TRBD1,NA,TGTGCCAGCTCACAAAGGACAGGGGGCGCGGACGGGGAGCTGTTTTTT,CASSQRTGGADGELFF
TRBJ2-7,TRBV3-1/TRBV3-2,TRBD1,NA,TGTGCCAGCAGCCAATGGGACAGGTCTTTGTGGGAGCAGTACTTC,CASSQWDRSLWEQYF
TRBJ2-3,TRBV18,TRBD2,once,TGTGCCAGCTCACCAATAAGCGGGAGTCAGGCGGGCACAGATACGCAGTATTTT,CASSPISGSQAGTDTQYF
TRBJ2-7,TRBV7-8,TRBD2,few,TGTGCCAGCAGCTTAGTAGCTAGCGGGATACCCTACGAGCAGTACTTC,CASSLVASGIPYEQYF
TRBJ2-1,TRBV24-1,NA,NA,TGTGCCACCAGCGGCCGCACAGGCCCTATCTCCTACAATGAGCAGTTCTTC,CATSGRTGPISYNEQFF
TRBJ2-1,TRBV5-1,NA,NA,TGCGCCAGCAGCCTGGACGGGAGTTCAGACAATGAGCAGTTCTTC,CASSLDGSSDNEQFF
TRBJ2-1,TRBV6-1,NA,NA,TGTGCCAGCAGTGAAGGCCCCGCACAGGCCAACAATGAGCAGTTCTTC,CASSEGPAQANNEQFF
TRBJ2-5,TRBV7-9,NA,NA,TGTGCCAGCAGCTCGCAATCCTCAGGGGAAGAGACCCAGTACTTC,CASSSQSSGEETQYF
TRBJ1-5,TRBV6-5,TRBD1,NA,TGTGCCATCGAAGGACAGGGTATTCAGCCCCAGCATTTT,CAIEGQGIQPQHF
TRBJ1-4,TRBV6-5,TRBD1,NA,TGTGCCAGCAGTCGGACAGGGCTCGAAAAACTGTTTTTT,CASSRTGLEKLFF
TRBJ2-2,TRBV5-1,TRBD2,NA,TGCGCCAGCAGGGACGTAAAGCGGGAGCCCGGGGAGCTGTTTTTT,CASRDVKREPGELFF
TRBJ2-7,TRBV27,NA,NA,TGTGCCAGCAGTCAGGACGGAGGGTTTACCTACGAGCAGTACTTC,CASSQDGGFTYEQYF
TRBJ2-4,TRBV11-2,TRBD2,NA,TGTGCCAGCAGGCTAGCGGGAGTAAGTTCCAAAAACATTCAGTACTTC,CASRLAGVSSKNIQYF
TRBJ2-1,TRBV13,NA,NA,TGTGCCAGCAGCTTATTCGGTGATGAGCAGTTCTTC,CASSLFGDEQFF
TRBJ2-2,TRBV27,TRBD2,NA,TGTGCCAGCAGTCTGGGACTAGCGGGGGGGAACACCGGGGAGCTGTTTTTT,CASSLGLAGGNTGELFF
TRBJ2-2,TRBV6-5,TRBD2,NA,TGTGCCAGCAGGAATAGCGGGAGAGGGACCGGGGAGCTGTTTTTT,CASRNSGRGTGELFF
TRBJ1-5,TRBV19,TRBD1,NA,TGTGCCAGTAGTAGACAGGGGGATCAGCCCCAGCATTTT,CASSRQGDQPQHF
TRBJ2-3,TRBV12-3/TRBV12-4,NA,NA,TGTGCCAGCAGCCCGAGGCACACAGATACGCAGTATTTT,CASSPRHTDTQYF
TRBJ1-5,TRBV6-5,NA,NA,TGTGCCAGCAGTTACTCCCGGGGAGGCAGCAATCAGCCCCAGCATTTT,CASSYSRGGSNQPQHF
TRBJ2-7,TRBV28,TRBD2,NA,TGTGCCAGCAGCTCTCGGACTAGCCGGGATCGCTACGAGCAGTACTTC,CASSSRTSRDRYEQYF
TRBJ2-7,TRBV11-2,TRBD2,NA,TGTGCCAGCAGCTTAGGTCCTAGCGGAAACTACGAGCAGTACTTC,CASSLGPSGNYEQYF
TRBJ2-3,TRBV4-2,TRBD2,NA,TGTGCCAGCAGCCAAACCAGCGGGAGCCGGGGAAGCACAGATACGCAGTATTTT,CASSQTSGSRGSTDTQYF
TRBJ1-2,TRBV2,NA,few,TGTGCCAGCAGGACGGAGGGGTATGGCTACACCTTC,CASRTEGYGYTF
TRBJ2-5,TRBV11-2,NA,NA,TGTGCCAGCAGCTCTAGACTCCGTGTCCAAGAGACCCAGTACTTC,CASSSRLRVQETQYF
TRBJ1-1,TRBV11-1,NA,NA,TGTGCCAGCAGCTTAGGGGCAGACCACACTGAAGCTTTCTTT,CASSLGADHTEAFF
TRBJ1-1,TRBV18,NA,once,TGTGCCAGCTCACCCTACAGGGATAGTGGTGCTTTCTTT,CASSPYRDSGAFF
TRBJ2-5,TRBV5-6,TRBD2,NA,TGTGCCAGCAGCTTTTCACTAGCGGGGTACCAAGAGACCCAGTACTTC,CASSFSLAGYQETQYF
TRBJ2-5,TRBV5-4,NA,NA,TGTGCCAGCAGCTTGGGGAGGGGAAGTGCGGAGACCCAGTACTTC,CASSLGRGSAETQYF
TRBJ1-1,TRBV10-3,TRBD1,few,TGTGCCATCAAGACGGGACAGGAAGTCCCCGGGGCTTTCTTT,CAIKTGQEVPGAFF
TRBJ1-2,TRBV11-3,TRBD1,NA,TGTGCCAGCAGCCCTTTTACAGGGGGAGGTGGCTACACCTTC,CASSPFTGGGGYTF
TRBJ1-3,TRBV30,TRBD1,NA,TGTGCCTGGAGCAAACAGGGGAACGGAAACACCATATATTTT,CAWSKQGNGNTIYF
TRBJ1-2,TRBV19,NA,NA,TGTGCCAGTAGTATAACTCACGACGAGGATGGCTACACCTTC,CASSITHDEDGYTF
TRBJ1-1,TRBV19,NA,NA,TGTGCCAGTAGTAACGGCAGGGGTAGCACTGAAGCTTTCTTT,CASSNGRGSTEAFF
TRBJ1-2,TRBV5-1,NA,NA,TGCGCCAGCAGCTCCGACGAAGGAGGCTACTATGGCTACACCTTC,CASSSDEGGYYGYTF
TRBJ2-7,TRBV7-3,TRBD1,NA,TGTGCCAGCAGCCCGGACAGGAGTCTCTACGAGCAGTACTTC,CASSPDRSLYEQYF
TRBJ2-1,TRBV3-1/TRBV3-2,NA,NA,TGTGCCAGCAGCCAGCGAGGGAGTGGTGAGCAGTTCTTC,CASSQRGSGEQFF
TRBJ2-1,TRBV10-3,TRBD2,NA,TGTGCCGTTGCTAGCGGGATGGGGAATGAGCAGTTCTTC,CAVASGMGNEQFF
TRBJ2-3,TRBV7-9,TRBD2,few,TGTGCCAGCAGCGCCTCCGGGACTAGCGGGAGGGCCGCTCTATATACGCAGTATTTT,CASSASGTSGRAALYTQYF
TRBJ2-7,TRBV18,TRBD2,NA,TGTGCCAGCTCACCAGCCGGGACTAGCGGCTACGAGCAGTACTTC,CASSPAGTSGYEQYF
TRBJ1-3,TRBV7-9,TRBD1,NA,TGTGCCAGCAGCCCGGACAGGCCTGGAAACACCATATATTTT,CASSPDRPGNTIYF
TRBJ2-1,TRBV6-2/TRBV6-3,NA,NA,TGTGCCAGCAGCCCCGGGTGGGAGCAGTTCTTC,CASSPGWEQFF
TRBJ2-1,TRBV18,NA,once,TGTGCCAGCTCACCACTCTCGGGACTCTCCTACAATGAGCAGTTCTTC,CASSPLSGLSYNEQFF
TRBJ1-1,TRBV30,NA,NA,TGTGCCTGGAGTGTAGGGCAGGGGAGCACTGAAGCTTTCTTT,CAWSVGQGSTEAFF
TRBJ1-2,TRBV30,NA,NA,TGTGCCTGGAGATTCCCCCAGGGATATGGCTACACCTTC,CAWRFPQGYGYTF
TRBJ2-1,TRBV24-1,NA,NA,TGTGCCACCAGTGGGGGGGGCGACAATGAGCAGTTCTTC,CATSGGGDNEQFF
TRBJ1-1,TRBV6-5,TRBD1,NA,TGTGCCAGCAGAATAACAGGGGTGAAGAACACTGAAGCTTTCTTT,CASRITGVKNTEAFF
TRBJ1-6,TRBV6-1,NA,NA,TGTGCCAGCAGTGAACGGTTTGTTAATAATTCACCCCTCCACTTT,CASSERFVNNSPLHF
TRBJ1-1,TRBV5-1,TRBD1,once,TGCGCCAGCAGCGCCGGGACAGCTACCTTCTACGAAGCTTTCTTT,CASSAGTATFYEAFF
TRBJ2-7,TRBV7-3,TRBD2,NA,TGTGCCAGCAGCTTAGGGACTAGCGGCAGCGAGCAGTACTTC,CASSLGTSGSEQYF